This T cell receptor (beta chain) was found in a study of early T cells in non-severe SARS-CoV-2 infection. Study-level background: The authors sequenced bulk RNA from unsorted whole blood, leaving chains unpaired.

Whole-study results and caveats: VDJdb-based annotation leaned toward anti-spike CD8 responses and missed private and CD4 specificities.

Looked up from germline, CDR1 is SEHNR and CDR2 is FQNEAQ (reference sequence). The CDR3 sequence is 16 residues long. With V trimmed by 5 bases and J by 8 bases, 10 bases remained unmatched. This clonotype was picked up a small number of times. Its antigen is as yet unknown. Individual cDNA molecules each received unique molecular identifiers attached to them. TCRdb used MiXCR to reprocess the 5' RACE reads, holding one entry per CDR3 protein. Found here are nearly 110,000 distinct CDR3 sequences, 8.5% to 14% of them singletons; the top ten hold about 8%. The chain joins TRBV7-9 to TRBJ2-1; the match to TRBD2 covers 12 bases. The TCR was taken from an adult who was a healthcare worker with PCR-confirmed SARS-CoV-2 infection or an uninfected control (not recorded which). Sequenced input: whole blood. CDR3 bases: TGTGCCAGCAGCGCAGGACTAGCGGGGAATCGGGATGAGCAGTTCTTC. Its translation: CASSAGLAGNRDEQFF. The whole variable domain, remainder taken from reference TRBV7-9 and TRBJ2-1, is DTGVSQNPRHKITKRGQNVTFRCDPISEHNRLYWYRQTLGQGPEFLTYFQNEAQLEKSRLLSDRFSAERPKGSFSTLEIQRTEQGDSAMYLCASSAGLAGNRDEQFFGPGTRLTVL.